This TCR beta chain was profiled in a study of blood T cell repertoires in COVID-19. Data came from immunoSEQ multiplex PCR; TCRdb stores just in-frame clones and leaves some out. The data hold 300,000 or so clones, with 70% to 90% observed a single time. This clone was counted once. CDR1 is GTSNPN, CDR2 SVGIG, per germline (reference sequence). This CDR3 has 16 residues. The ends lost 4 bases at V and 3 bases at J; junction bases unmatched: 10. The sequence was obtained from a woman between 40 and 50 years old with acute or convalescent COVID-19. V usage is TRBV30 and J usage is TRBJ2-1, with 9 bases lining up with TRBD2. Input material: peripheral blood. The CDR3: CAWTGSSGGLYNEQFF. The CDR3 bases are TGTGCCTGGACCGGAAGTAGCGGGGGCCTCTACAATGAGCAGTTCTTC.